This T cell receptor beta chain stems from a study of beta chain features in type 1 diabetes. The sample holds a few counts of this clone. Since all of the isolated RNA was reverse transcribed, expressed TCRB transcripts were what got sequenced. Generated by immunoSEQ multiplex PCR, the TCRdb table keeps only in-frame clones and is missing some. Among about 150,000 clones listed, around 10% were seen once. The CDR3 loop spans 15 amino acids. With 1 base clipped from V and 6 bases from J, the junction kept 6 bases outside the gene matches. CDR1 is SGHRS, CDR2 YFSETQ, per germline. V and J are TRBV5-1 and TRBJ2-5; 10 bases map to TRBD2. This receptor was obtained from a young man in good health. Material for sequencing was central memory CD4+ T cells from blood. The CDR3 sequence: CASSLPSGGAQTQYF. CDR3 DNA sequence: TGCGCCAGCAGCTTGCCAAGCGGGGGGGCGCAGACCCAGTACTTC.